This T cell receptor beta chain was identified during a study of kidney transplant recipient with SARS-CoV-2 infection. TCRdb re-derived calls from the reads in MiXCR, one entry per CDR3 protein. The sample has roughly 250,000 distinct CDR3 sequences; 25% to 30% are singletons. This CDR3 comprises 14 residues. This clonotype came up many times. The TCR comes from a male patient aged 25-45 years who had COVID-19 and was a kidney transplant recipient. Some T cells may possibly be graft donor cells. The sample was a blood sample, taken at baseline and between days 110 and 120 from a kidney transplant recipient. This rearrangement joins TRBV3-2 to TRBJ2-7; TRBD1, as called in the table, went unchecked against the DNA. TRBV3-2 is termed a pseudogene. The CDR3 here is CASSQGTGWYEQYF. The CDR3, as DNA: TGTGCCAGCAGCCAAGGGACAGGGTGGTACGAGCAGTACTTC.